One sample yielded the 24 T cell receptor beta chains listed below, sequenced in a study of metastatic and nonmetastatic thyroid tumors. No patient received treatment before thyroid surgery. TCRdb reprocessed the PCR reads using MiXCR. The table lists about 92,000 clones, just under 15% of them singletons. The material sequenced was blood. These TCRs come from a female donor with papillary thyroid cancer or a benign thyroid nodule (not recorded which). Some clones in this sample may be carry-over from other donors' samples.

Many counts were recorded for this clone. The rearrangement uses TRBV28 and TRBJ1-1, with D uncertain. The CDR3 consists of 10 residues. V was cut by 6 bases and J by 1 base, with 0 bases left in between. The germline gives CDR1 MDHEN, CDR2 SYDVKM. CDR3 sequence reads: CASRNTEAFF. The CDR3 DNA reads as TGTGCCAGCAGGAACACTGAAGCTTTCTTT.

This clone has at least ten counts. V usage is TRBV7-2 and J usage is TRBJ2-1, with D perhaps matching TRBD2 (5 bases). Looked up from germline, CDR1 is SGHTA and CDR2 is FQGNSA. Trimming cost V 1 base and J 3 bases, with 19 bases left between them. The CDR3 totals 18 residues. This chain's CDR3 is CASSLGFLVAAGYNEQFF. CDR3 nucleotides: TGTGCCAGCAGCTTAGGCTTTTTGGTGGCCGCGGGCTACAATGAGCAGTTCTTC.

This clone was seen a few times. It may be a read error: a sequence one base away is much more abundant. The chain recombines TRBV7-8 with TRBJ2-2; tentatively, D is TRBD2 (6 bases). The CDR3 spans 17 residues. Germline V gives CDR1 SGHVS, CDR2 FQNEAQ. The CDR3 here is CASSFLFSFPDTGGLFF. In nucleotides, the CDR3 is TGTGCCAGCAGCTTTCTTTTCAGTTTCCCGGACACCGGGGGGCTGTTTTTT.

This clone has a handful of counts. A much larger clone differs by one base, so this may be a read error. CDR3 sequence reads: CASSPDSIYGYTF. CDR3 DNA: TGTGCCAGCAGTCCTGACAGCATCTATGGCTACACCTTC. The chain is built from TRBV28 and TRBJ1-2; a weak D match, TRBD1 (5 bases). Trimming took off 5 bases at V and 4 bases at J, with 11 bases between the two ends. CDR1 and CDR2 from the germline V gene are MDHEN and SYDVKM. There are 13 residues in the CDR3.

About this clone: A much larger clone is a single base away; this may be a read error. Additional DNA sequences in this sample encode the identical CDR3. The chain joins TRBV7-4 to TRBJ1-2; D ambiguous. V lost 1 base to trimming and J lost 0 bases, with 12 bases between them. This CDR3 is built from 16 residues. Germline loops: CDR1 SGHVT, CDR2 SQSDAQ. This chain's CDR3 is CASSLGNRPSNYGYTF. In nucleotides, the CDR3 is TGTGCCAGCAGCTTAGGTAACAGACCTTCTAACTATGGCTACACCTTC.

In this sample, this clone turned up many times. The chain employs TRBV5-1 and TRBJ1-2; 7 nucleotides match TRBD1. This CDR3 has 19 amino acids. After removal of 3 bases from V and 4 bases from J, the junction contained 21 bases not matched to a gene. The germline gives CDR1 SGHRS, CDR2 YFSETQ. CDR3 sequence reads: CASSSPSGTDPVGPYGYTF. The CDR3 nucleotides read TGCGCCAGCAGCTCTCCGTCCGGGACAGACCCAGTGGGGCCCTATGGCTACACCTTC.

Ten or more counts support this clone. The chain recombines TRBV7-2 with TRBJ2-1; D unclear. Per the germline V gene, CDR1 is SGHTA and CDR2 is FQGNSA. There are 11 residues in the CDR3. With 2 bases removed from V and 10 bases from J, the gap between germline ends came to 6 bases. DNA for the CDR3: TGTGCCAGCAGCTTAACTATCGAGCAGTTCTTC. Encoded protein: CASSLTIEQFF.

This chain joins TRBV19 and TRBJ1-2; D is uncertain. CDR3 length equals 16 residues. V lost 6 bases and J 4 bases, leaving 21 bases between the germline ends. The germline gives CDR1 LNHDA, CDR2 SQIVND (reference sequence). CDR3 loop: CASRSSSRESGYGYTF. In nucleotides, the CDR3 is TGTGCCAGTAGGTCATCATCCCGGGAATCCGGCTATGGCTACACCTTC.

Concerning this clone: This sample includes further DNA sequences coding for the same CDR3. The genes are TRBV5-4 and TRBJ2-2, with 7 positions matching TRBD2. This CDR3 has 12 amino acids. With V trimmed by 0 bases and J by 17 bases, 7 bases remained unmatched. CDR1 SGHNT and CDR2 YYREEE come from the germline V gene (reference sequence). As DNA, the CDR3 is TGTGCCAGCAGCTTGGACAGCGGGGATCTTTTTTTT. Translation gives CASSLDSGDLFF.

Turning to this clone: Being one base from a much bigger clone, this may be a read error. Other DNA sequences of this sample code for an identical CDR3. The chain uses TRBV28 and TRBJ2-2; D is perhaps TRBD1 or TRBD2 (5 bases each). This CDR3 contains 15 residues. Trimming pared 8 bases from V and 4 bases from J, leaving 17 bases between. Germline assignment: CDR1 MDHEN and CDR2 SYDVKM. The CDR3 sequence: CASGSLGGGTGELFF. As DNA, the CDR3 is TGTGCCAGCGGGTCTTTGGGTGGGGGCACCGGGGAGCTGTTTTTT.

As regards this clone: A much more abundant neighbour one base away suggests this may be a read error. Other nucleotide sequences in the sample specify the same CDR3. V usage is TRBV3-1 and J usage is TRBJ1-6; D is possibly TRBD1 (6 bases). V shed 3 bases and J shed 4 bases, with 25 bases lying between them. The CDR3 runs 20 residues. CDR1 and CDR2 from the germline V gene are LGHDT and YNNKEL (reference sequence). CDR3 DNA sequence: TGTGCCAGCAGCCAGGACCCCCGGGCACAGGGTGCCTCATATAATTCACCCCTCCACTTT. This sequence encodes CASSQDPRAQGASYNSPLHF.

This clone came up many times. V and J are TRBV11-1 and TRBJ1-3; D unresolved. V was trimmed by 4 bases and J by 2 bases, leaving 18 bases between them. Germline-derived CDR1 and CDR2 are SGHAT and FQDESV (reference sequence). This CDR3 comprises 17 residues. The CDR3 nucleotides are TGTGCCAGCAGCTCCCAGCGGGGAAGGATTCCTGGAAACACCATATATTTT. Residues: CASSSQRGRIPGNTIYF.

This clone was detected many times. The chain carries TRBV18 and TRBJ1-1, with D perhaps matching TRBD1 (5 bases). The germline V and J ends were trimmed by 1 base and 1 base, with 10 bases remaining between them. The CDR3 loop spans 15 amino acids. Germline-derived CDR1 and CDR2 are KGHSH and LQKENI. The chain's CDR3 is CASSPQRTKNTEAFF. The CDR3 nucleotides read TGTGCCAGCTCACCACAGCGGACAAAGAACACTGAAGCTTTCTTT.

This clone was seen a few times. A much larger clone is a single base away; this may be a read error. The rearrangement joins TRBV5-1 to TRBJ2-3; no clear D. The germline V gene has CDR1 SGHRS and CDR2 YFSETQ. CDR3 length equals 14 residues. Deletions cut 0 bases from V and 6 bases from J, with 11 bases between. The CDR3 DNA reads as TGCGCCAGCAGCTTGGGATCGGAGTTGGATACGCAGTATTTT. Translated: CASSLGSELDTQYF.

This clone was recorded many times. V usage is TRBV20-1 and J usage is TRBJ1-1, with 8 bases lining up with TRBD1. The CDR3 has 14 residues. Germline trimming cut 6 bases from V and 4 bases from J; bases unmatched to any gene: 10. Germline V gene data show CDR1 as DFQATT and CDR2 as SNEGSKA (reference sequence). The CDR3 coding sequence is TGCAGTGCCAGGGGGCACAGGGGGGGCACTGAAGCTTTCTTT. It translates to CSARGHRGGTEAFF.

This clone appeared many times. The gene calls are TRBV12-3 or TRBV12-4 and TRBJ1-3; D is uncertain. With 3 bases removed from V and 4 bases from J, the gap between germline ends came to 4 bases. The CDR3 loop spans 12 amino acids. The CDR3 DNA reads as TGTGCCAGCAGTTTTTCCGGAAACACCATATATTTT. It specifies CASSFSGNTIYF.

This clone was seen repeatedly, ten times or more. This rearrangement joins TRBV7-2 to TRBJ2-1, with 7 bases identical to TRBD1. The CDR3 spans 16 residues. Per germline, CDR1 SGHTA and CDR2 FQGNSA. The trim removed 1 base at V and 2 bases at J, leaving 5 bases unmatched. CDR3 protein: CASSLVGGQPYNEQFF. In nucleotides, the CDR3 is TGTGCCAGCAGCTTAGTAGGGGGACAGCCCTACAATGAGCAGTTCTTC.

As regards this clone: Mismatch with germline at one junction end may stem from a read error. This sequence joins TRBV7-7 and TRBJ2-5; maybe TRBD1 (6 bases). In germline, CDR1 is SSHAT, CDR2 FNYEAQ (reference sequence). The CDR3 spans 15 residues. In nucleotides, the CDR3 is TGTGCTAGCAGCTTAGTACCAGGGGACGAAGAGACCCAGTACTTC. Its translation is CASSLVPGDEETQYF. The full variable domain, in which reference TRBV7-7 and TRBJ2-5 provide the parts outside the CDR3, is GAGVSQSPRYKVTKRGQDVTLRCDPISSHATLYWYQQALGQGPEFLTYFNYEAQPDKSGLPSDRFSAERPEGSISTLTIQRTEQRDSAMYRCASSLVPGDEETQYFGPGTRLLVL.

This clone came up many times. This chain uses TRBV28 with TRBJ2-2; 10 bases agree with TRBD1. The V and J ends lost 7 bases and 6 bases, in that order; junction bases with no gene match: 5. Germline V lookup: CDR1 MDHEN, CDR2 SYDVKM. This CDR3 has 14 amino acids. The CDR3 loop reads CASKTGGDPGELFF. The CDR3 DNA reads TGTGCCAGCAAGACAGGGGGCGATCCCGGGGAGCTGTTTTTT.

This clone was observed at least ten times. A clone one base away is much larger, so this may be a read error. The rearrangement uses TRBV30 and TRBJ1-3; 9 bases match TRBD1. Germline values: CDR1 GTSNPN, CDR2 SVGIG (reference sequence). CDR3 length: 15 residues. DNA for the CDR3: TGTGCCTGGAGTGAACAGGGGGCGCCAGGAAACGCCATATATTTT. It translates to CAWSEQGAPGNAIYF.

This chain uses TRBV9 with TRBJ2-7; TRBD2 aligns across 7 bases. Per the germline V gene, CDR1 is SGDLS and CDR2 is YYNGEE. V lost 0 bases, J lost 2 bases, and 8 bases stayed unmatched. CDR3 length: 16 residues. In DNA form, the CDR3 reads TGTGCCAGCAGCGTAGTGGCTAGCGGCCCTCCCTACGAGCAGTACTTC. It codes for CASSVVASGPPYEQYF.

The sample holds many counts of this clone. This chain uses TRBV27 with TRBJ2-1, with 8 bases identical to TRBD1. Unmatched junction bases numbered 7, after V lost 0 bases and J lost 6 bases. Germline assignment: CDR1 MNHEY and CDR2 SMNVEV (reference sequence). The CDR3 is 16 amino acids. This CDR3 reads CASSLSRTGPANEQFF. The CDR3 nucleotides are TGTGCCAGCAGTTTATCGCGGACAGGGCCCGCCAATGAGCAGTTCTTC.

Concerning this clone itself: One base away lies a much larger clone, so this may be a sequencing read error. Distinct nucleotide sequences in the sample also encode this CDR3. This chain joins TRBV19 and TRBJ2-3; D is ambiguous. Trimming removed 3 bases at V and 0 bases at J, with 10 bases between. The CDR3 is 15 amino acids. Germline loops: CDR1 LNHDA, CDR2 SQIVND (reference sequence). This chain's CDR3 is CASSIRVTSTDTQYF. The CDR3 DNA is TGTGCCAGTAGTATTCGTGTCACTAGCACAGATACGCAGTATTTT.

This clone showed up many times. The same CDR3 also results from other DNA sequences found in this sample. The CDR3 reads CSVGYQGADGYTF. DNA for the CDR3: TGCAGCGTTGGATACCAGGGAGCGGATGGCTACACCTTC. The rearrangement joins TRBV29-1 to TRBJ1-2, with D perhaps TRBD1 (5 bases). The CDR3 covers 13 residues. V was pared by 4 bases and J by 6 bases, with 15 bases between. Germline V gene data show CDR1 as SQVTM and CDR2 as ANQGSEA.